What follows describes a single T cell receptor (beta chain). The record originates from a study of blood T cell repertoires in COVID-19. Profiling relied on immunoSEQ multiplex PCR, and the TCRdb table lists in-frame clones only, not all of them. The sample lists nearly 300,000 clones; roughly 91% were seen once. Participants' own reports of clinical history determined their cohort assignment. Before they entered the study, exposed participants had met a COVID-19 case within 2 weeks. Trimming took 2 bases from V and 0 from J; bases not matched to a gene: 8. This CDR3 is 17 amino acids long. Germline lookup yields CDR1 MGHRA and CDR2 YSYEKL.

Sequencing input: PBMCs or T cells enriched from blood (not recorded which). The genes are TRBV4-1 and TRBJ2-3; 7 bases fit TRBD2. The sequence was obtained from a woman aged 50 to 65 who had been exposed to COVID-19. The CDR3 bases are TGCGCCAGCAGCCAACCCAGGAACGGGGGGAGCACAGATACGCAGTATTTT. The encoded protein is CASSQPRNGGSTDTQYF.